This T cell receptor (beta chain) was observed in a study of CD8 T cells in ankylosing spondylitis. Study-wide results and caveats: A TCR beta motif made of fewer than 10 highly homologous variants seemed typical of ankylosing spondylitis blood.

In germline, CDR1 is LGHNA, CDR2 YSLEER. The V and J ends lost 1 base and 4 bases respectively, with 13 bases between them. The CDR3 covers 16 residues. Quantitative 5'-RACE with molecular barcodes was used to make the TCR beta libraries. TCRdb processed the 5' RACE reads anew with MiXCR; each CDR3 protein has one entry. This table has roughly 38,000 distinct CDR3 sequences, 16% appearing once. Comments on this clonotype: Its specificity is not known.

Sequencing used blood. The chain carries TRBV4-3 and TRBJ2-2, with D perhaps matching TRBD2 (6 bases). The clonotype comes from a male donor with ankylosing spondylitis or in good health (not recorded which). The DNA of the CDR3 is TGCGCCAGCAGCCAAGGCGGGACGACCTTCACCGGGGAGCTGTTTTTT. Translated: CASSQGGTTFTGELFF.